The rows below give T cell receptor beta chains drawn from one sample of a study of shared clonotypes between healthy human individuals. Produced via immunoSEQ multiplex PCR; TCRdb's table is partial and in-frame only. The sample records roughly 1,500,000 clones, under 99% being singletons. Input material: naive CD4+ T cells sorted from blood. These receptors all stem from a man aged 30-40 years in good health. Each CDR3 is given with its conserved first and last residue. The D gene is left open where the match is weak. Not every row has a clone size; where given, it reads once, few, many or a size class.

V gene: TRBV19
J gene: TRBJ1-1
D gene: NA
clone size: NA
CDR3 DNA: TGTGCCAGTAGTTCGGCGCCCGGTCGCACTGAAGCTTTCTTT
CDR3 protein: CASSSAPGRTEAFF

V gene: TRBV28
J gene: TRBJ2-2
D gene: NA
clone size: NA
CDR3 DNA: TGTGCCAGCAGTTTACCGCCCGGGGAGCTGTTTTTT
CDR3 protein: CASSLPPGELFF

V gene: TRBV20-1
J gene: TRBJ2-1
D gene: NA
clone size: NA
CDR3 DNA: TGCAGTGCTAGAGATCACAATGAGCAGTTCTTC
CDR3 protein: CSARDHNEQFF

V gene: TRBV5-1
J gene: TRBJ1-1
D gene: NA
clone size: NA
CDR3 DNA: TGCGCCAGCAGCCCGGCAGTTGGTGCGAACACTGAAGCTTTCTTT
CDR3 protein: CASSPAVGANTEAFF

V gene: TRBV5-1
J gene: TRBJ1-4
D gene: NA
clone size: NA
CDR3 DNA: TGCGCCAGCAGCTTGAACAGGATGGGTGAAAAACTGTTTTTT
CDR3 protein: CASSLNRMGEKLFF

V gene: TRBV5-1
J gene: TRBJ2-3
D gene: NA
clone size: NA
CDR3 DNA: TGCGCCAGCAGCCATAGTACAGATACGCAGTATTTT
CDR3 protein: CASSHSTDTQYF

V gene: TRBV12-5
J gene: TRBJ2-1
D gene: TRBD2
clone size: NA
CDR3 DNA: TGTGCTAGTGGTCCGACCCCCGGGACTAGCGGCAATGAGCAGTTCTTC
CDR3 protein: CASGPTPGTSGNEQFF

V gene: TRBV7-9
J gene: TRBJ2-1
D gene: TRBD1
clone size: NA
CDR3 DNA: TGTGCCAGCACCCGTGTGGGACAGGGTTACAATGAGCAGTTCTTC
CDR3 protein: CASTRVGQGYNEQFF

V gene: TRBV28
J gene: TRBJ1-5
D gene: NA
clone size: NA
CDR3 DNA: TGTGCCAGCAGGGGGGCGGGTCAGCCCCAGCATTTT
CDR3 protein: CASRGAGQPQHF

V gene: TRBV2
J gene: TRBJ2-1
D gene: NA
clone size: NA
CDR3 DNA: TGTGCCAGCAAGCCGGACCGAGGGGCCCAAGGCGAGCAGTTCTTC
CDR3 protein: CASKPDRGAQGEQFF

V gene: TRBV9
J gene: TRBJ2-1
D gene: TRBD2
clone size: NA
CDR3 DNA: TGTGCCAGCAGCGTTACGGGACTAGAGGACAATGAGCAGTTCTTC
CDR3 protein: CASSVTGLEDNEQFF

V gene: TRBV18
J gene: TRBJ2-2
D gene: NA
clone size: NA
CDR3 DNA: TGTGCCAGCTCACCAGGGACCGGGGAGCTGTTTTTT
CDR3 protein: CASSPGTGELFF

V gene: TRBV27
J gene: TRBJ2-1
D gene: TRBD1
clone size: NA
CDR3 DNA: TGTGCCAGCAGTCCCGGGACAGTTCACAATGAGCAGTTCTTC
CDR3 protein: CASSPGTVHNEQFF

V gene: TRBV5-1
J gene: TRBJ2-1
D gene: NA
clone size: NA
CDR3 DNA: TGCGCCAGCAGCTTGGTGGGAAGCTCCTACAATGAGCAGTTCTTC
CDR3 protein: CASSLVGSSYNEQFF

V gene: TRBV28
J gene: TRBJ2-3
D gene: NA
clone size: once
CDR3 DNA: TGTGCCAGCACCCCTACGCCCTTCACAGATACGCAGTATTTT
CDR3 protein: CASTPTPFTDTQYF

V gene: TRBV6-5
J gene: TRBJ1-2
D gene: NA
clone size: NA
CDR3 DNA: TGTGCCAGCAGTGGGGCAGGGTACGGCTACACCTTC
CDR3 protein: CASSGAGYGYTF